The present T cell receptor (beta chain) was sequenced within a study of blood T cell repertoires in COVID-19. As for the study in general: Specimens from acute and convalescent COVID-19 originated in the United States, Italy and Spain. PBMCs, B-cell-depleted T cells, or T cells were the source of the cDNA or gDNA that made up the material.

Trimming shortened V by 0 bases and J by 5 bases, and 6 bases separated the two germline ends. CDR1 SGDLS and CDR2 YYNGEE come from the germline V gene. The CDR3 is 13 residues long. As processed by the authors: It was from reference gene primer amplification that nucleated cell counts were estimated. The repertoire was sequenced with immunoSEQ multiplex PCR; TCRdb's copy has only in-frame clones and lacks some. V and J calls and clone size follow that table, whereas D and trimming were derived from the DNA. Among 230,000 or so clones listed, roughly 84% were seen once. The specimen was peripheral blood. This rearrangement joins TRBV9 to TRBJ2-1; no clear D gene. The TCR comes from a man between 40 and 49 years old who had recovered from COVID-19. CDR3 bases: TGTGCCAGCAGCGTAGGGCAGAACAATGAGCAGTTCTTC. As protein: CASSVGQNNEQFF.